The 16 T cell receptor beta chains presented below share a single source sample, sequenced in a study of blood T cell repertoires in COVID-19. TCRdb keeps only in-frame clones here, not all; method: immunoSEQ multiplex PCR. This sample yields about 94,000 clones, of which around 82% are seen a single time; 6.3% belongs to the top ten. The sample was peripheral blood. These receptors came from a man between 60 and 75 years old with acute or convalescent COVID-19.

Only a few counts were recorded for this clone. This chain connects TRBV5-1 to TRBJ2-1; 8 positions agree with TRBD2. From germline, CDR1 is SGHRS and CDR2 YFSETQ. The CDR3 is 16 amino acids. V lost 3 bases to trimming and J lost 7 bases; unmatched junction nucleotides: 12. In nucleotides, the CDR3 is TGCGCCAGCAGCTCAGCGGGGGTGAATGTGGGAAATGAGCAGTTCTTC. Protein product: CASSSAGVNVGNEQFF.

This clone was picked up a small number of times. V usage is TRBV6-1 and J usage is TRBJ2-4; no reliable D call. Trimming took off 3 bases at V and 0 bases at J, with 12 bases between the two ends. This CDR3 is 16 amino acids long. CDR1 and CDR2 from the germline V gene are MNHNS and SASEGT. CDR3 DNA: TGTGCCAGCAGTGAGGTAATTGGGCTAGCCAAAAACATTCAGTACTTC. This encodes CASSEVIGLAKNIQYF.

This chain uses TRBV18 with TRBJ2-1, with 9 bases lining up with TRBD2. The CDR3 extends over 15 amino acids. With 3 bases clipped from V and 8 bases from J, the junction kept 8 bases outside the gene matches. Germline values: CDR1 KGHSH, CDR2 LQKENI. The CDR3 sequence: CASSPSRGGAYEQFF. CDR3 DNA: TGTGCCAGCTCACCCAGCCGCGGGGGGGCCTATGAGCAGTTCTTC.

The chain carries TRBV5-1 and TRBJ1-1, with 11 bases aligning to TRBD1. The V segment lost 3 bases and the J segment 4 bases; nucleotides outside the gene matches: 5. The CDR3 spans 15 residues. CDR1 and CDR2 from the germline V gene are SGHRS and YFSETQ. The CDR3 region is CASSYLDRGPTEAFF. The CDR3 DNA reads as TGCGCCAGCAGCTACCTGGACAGGGGGCCCACTGAAGCTTTCTTT.

This chain links TRBV14 with TRBJ2-5; 7 positions agree with TRBD1. Germline CDR1 is SGHDN and CDR2 is FVKESK. V shed 4 bases and J 4 bases; nucleotides not matched to a gene: 12. The CDR3 runs to 16 residues. This chain's CDR3 is CASSPRGWSRGETQYF. The CDR3 DNA reads as TGTGCCAGCAGCCCCAGGGGGTGGTCGCGTGGAGAGACCCAGTACTTC.

The rearrangement uses TRBV19 and TRBJ2-3; 10 bases agree with TRBD1. The CDR3 runs to 16 residues. V shed 1 base, J shed 2 bases, and the junction held 3 bases outside the gene matches. The V gene's germline CDR1 is LNHDA and CDR2 SQIVND (reference sequence). Here the CDR3 reads CASSIGQGAVTDTQYF. Written as DNA, the CDR3 is TGTGCCAGTAGTATAGGACAGGGGGCCGTCACAGATACGCAGTATTTT.

The J gene is TRBJ2-1, the V gene TRBV6-5, with D possibly matching TRBD2 (5 bases). The V and J ends lost 7 bases and 5 bases respectively, with 9 bases between them. CDR3 size: 12 residues. Looked up from germline, CDR1 is MNHEY and CDR2 is SVGAGI. CDR3 sequence (DNA): TGTGCCAGCAAATCCGGGAACAATGAGCAGTTCTTC. The encoded protein is CASKSGNNEQFF.

This chain joins TRBV11-2 and TRBJ2-2, with TRBD1 matching over 8 bases. The CDR3 extends over 15 amino acids. V shed 4 bases, J shed 5 bases, and the junction held 6 bases outside the gene matches. Germline-derived CDR1 and CDR2 are SGHAT and FQNNGV. CDR3 sequence: CASSSRQGRTGELFF. DNA for the CDR3: TGTGCCAGCAGCTCTCGACAGGGGCGGACCGGGGAGCTGTTTTTT.

This chain joins TRBV2 and TRBJ1-6; 7 bases fit TRBD1. This CDR3 is 17 amino acids long. The V gene's germline CDR1 is SNHLY and CDR2 FYNNEI. The junction had 16 bases not matched to a gene; V was cut back by 8 bases and J by 6 bases. DNA of the CDR3: TGTGCCAGCTTGGAGCAGACAGGGACCACTGGTAATTCACCCCTCCACTTT. It translates to CASLEQTGTTGNSPLHF.

This clone has only a few counts. V and J are TRBV7-2 and TRBJ1-1, with D perhaps matching TRBD1 (6 bases). Germline loops: CDR1 SGHTA, CDR2 FQGNSA. With 5 bases removed from V and 2 bases from J, the gap between germline ends came to 15 bases. The CDR3 sequence is 15 residues long. CDR3 amino acids: CASSPRPGHNTEAFF. The CDR3 coding sequence is TGTGCCAGCAGCCCCCGCCCGGGACACAACACTGAAGCTTTCTTT.

This clone was seen once. The chain couples TRBV24-1 to TRBJ2-3, with D possibly TRBD1 on 5 matching bases. This CDR3 is 15 amino acids long. Trimming removed 2 bases at V and 4 bases at J, with 12 bases between. Germline lookup yields CDR1 KGHDR and CDR2 SFDVKD. This chain's CDR3 is CATSDSRVGPDTQYF. The CDR3 DNA is TGTGCCACCAGTGATTCCAGGGTGGGTCCAGATACGCAGTATTTT.

The chain combines TRBV7-2 with TRBJ2-7; the D is unclear. V was cut by 1 base and J by 3 bases, with 10 bases left in between. The CDR3 is 14 amino acids. The germline V gene has CDR1 SGHTA and CDR2 FQGNSA. DNA of the CDR3: TGTGCCAGCAGCTTAGGCGGAACCCTCTACGAGCAGTACTTC. Amino acid sequence: CASSLGGTLYEQYF.

This chain joins TRBV6-5 and TRBJ2-7; D perhaps matches TRBD2 (7 bases). The germline V gene encodes CDR1 MNHEY and CDR2 SVGAGI. The CDR3 spans 14 residues. V was cut by 6 bases and J by 4 bases, with 16 bases left in between. In DNA form, the CDR3 reads TGTGCCAGCAGGAAGGGGGGGTCTCATTACGAGCAGTACTTC. It encodes CASRKGGSHYEQYF.

The chain combines TRBV6-1 with TRBJ1-3, with D unresolved. Germline values: CDR1 MNHNS, CDR2 SASEGT. V was trimmed by 2 bases and J by 0 bases, leaving 11 bases between them. This CDR3 is built from 16 residues. CDR3 sequence reads: CASSESEGASGNTIYF. CDR3 sequence (DNA): TGTGCCAGCAGTGAATCTGAGGGTGCCTCTGGAAACACCATATATTTT.

The chain couples TRBV25-1 to TRBJ1-1, with 7 bases identical to TRBD1. V lost 5 bases, J lost 4 bases, and 4 bases stayed unmatched. Germline assignment: CDR1 MGHDK and CDR2 SYGVNS. The CDR3 sequence is 13 residues long. CDR3 protein: CASSIPGGTEAFF. CDR3 bases: TGTGCCAGCAGTATTCCAGGGGGCACTGAAGCTTTCTTT.

The rearrangement joins TRBV30 to TRBJ2-7; no firm D call. This CDR3 contains 12 residues. CDR1 GTSNPN and CDR2 SVGIG come from the germline V gene (reference sequence). Trimming shortened V by 1 base and J by 2 bases, and 6 bases separated the two germline ends. The CDR3 loop reads CAWSGTTYEQYF. For the CDR3, the DNA is TGTGCCTGGAGTGGCACAACCTACGAGCAGTACTTC.